These T cell receptor beta chains were read from a single sample in a study of T cell repertoires in cytomegalovirus infection. No antigen is known for these receptors. TCRdb itself ran the reads through MiXCR, one entry per CDR3 protein. The sample lists some 350,000 distinct CDR3 sequences, nearly 35% occurring once. Sequencing was performed on cultured PBMCs, taken from culture after CMV antigen stimulation. Source of these receptors: a human donor in good health (CMV status not recorded). Some clones in this sample may be carry-over from other donors' samples. Each CDR3 is given with its conserved first and last residue. A D gene is named only where the DNA matches it firmly. Expanded clones get a size class; other rows say once, few or many, or leave the size out.

TRBJ1-1 | . | few | TRBV6-6 | TGTGCCAGCAGTGGGGCTGGGACTGAAGCTTTCTTT | CASSGAGTEAFF
TRBJ1-1 | . | . | TRBV6-5 | TGTGCCAGCAGTTACATGACAGGCCAAGAAGCTTTCTTT | CASSYMTGQEAFF
TRBJ2-3 | . | . | TRBV4-1 | TGCGCCAGCAGCCAAGATATGGGGAGCACAGATACGCAGTATTTT | CASSQDMGSTDTQYF
TRBJ1-1 | TRBD1 | . | TRBV12-5 | TGTGCTAGTGGCCCGCACGGACAGGGGTCGAACACTGAAGCTTTCTTT | CASGPHGQGSNTEAFF
TRBJ1-4 | . | few | TRBV7-9 | TGTGCCAGCAGCTCCGGTATGGAGGGAATTAATGAAAAACTGTTTTTT | CASSSGMEGINEKLFF
TRBJ2-7 | . | . | TRBV20-1 | TGCAGTGCTAGACATCCGGGCCTTTCCTACGAGCAGTACTTC | CSARHPGLSYEQYF
TRBJ1-3 | . | . | TRBV29-1 | TGCAGCGTTTTAGCACAGAGCTCTGGAAACACCATATATTTT | CSVLAQSSGNTIYF
TRBJ1-2 | . | . | TRBV4-3 | TGCGCCAGCAGCCAAGCCAGACGCAGCCCTAACTATGGCTACACCTTC | CASSQARRSPNYGYTF
TRBJ2-2 | . | . | TRBV2 | TGTGCCAGCAGTGTGCACAGGTTAAACACCGGGGAGCTGTTTTTT | CASSVHRLNTGELFF
TRBJ2-2 | . | . | TRBV19 | TGTGCCAGTAGTATATTCGGGGGCGCCGACGGGGAGCTGTTTTTT | CASSIFGGADGELFF
TRBJ2-1 | . | . | TRBV4-1 | TGCGCCAGCAGCAAAGTCGGGAAGCGGCCCTACAATGAGCAGTTCTTC | CASSKVGKRPYNEQFF
TRBJ2-7 | . | few | TRBV28 | TGTGCCAGCACCCCTCGGGGATACTCGGGGCAGTACTTC | CASTPRGYSGQYF
TRBJ2-3 | TRBD2 | . | TRBV27 | TGTGCCAGCAGGGCTAGCGGGGGGAGCGGTGACCCGCAGTATTTT | CASRASGGSGDPQYF
TRBJ2-7 | TRBD2 | few | TRBV4-1 | TGCGCCAGCAGTCCACGAAAGGTACAAGCGGGGGGCTACGAGCAGTACTTC | CASSPRKVQAGGYEQYF
TRBJ2-2 | . | . | TRBV6-2/TRBV6-3 | TGTGCCAGCAGTGATTTAAACACGGCCTCGGAGCTGTTTTTT | CASSDLNTASELFF
TRBJ2-1 | . | . | TRBV10-3 | TGTGCCATCAGTGGACTGTACAATGAGCAGTTCTTC | CAISGLYNEQFF
TRBJ1-1 | TRBD1 | . | TRBV12-3/TRBV12-4 | TGTGCCAGCAGTTTCGGGACAGGGGGTATGAACACTGAAGCTTTCTTT | CASSFGTGGMNTEAFF
TRBJ2-3 | . | . | TRBV10-2 | TGCGCCAGCGTCCCCCGGGCCCTTAGCACAGATACGCAGTATTTT | CASVPRALSTDTQYF
TRBJ2-5 | TRBD2 | . | TRBV7-2 | TGTGCCAGCAGCTTAGACAGACTAGCGGCCGGGAAGACCCAGTACTTC | CASSLDRLAAGKTQYF
TRBJ1-5 | . | . | TRBV27 | TGTGCCAGCAGTTTAATCGGGGTGGCTCATGGCAATCAGCCCCAGCATTTT | CASSLIGVAHGNQPQHF
TRBJ2-1 | TRBD2 | few | TRBV7-9 | TGTGCCAGCAGTTCCGACCCTTGGCCCCTAGCGGGGTCAGTAGATGAGCAGTTCTTC | CASSSDPWPLAGSVDEQFF
TRBJ2-5 | . | few | TRBV7-2 | TGTGCCAGCAGCACAAGGTCCGGGGAAAAAGAGACCCAGTACTTC | CASSTRSGEKETQYF
TRBJ1-1 | . | few | TRBV7-6 | TGTGCCAGCAGCCCCCTCAATTGGCAGGGCGGGAACACTGAAGCTTTCTTT | CASSPLNWQGGNTEAFF
TRBJ1-5 | . | . | TRBV12-3/TRBV12-4 | TGTGCCAGCAGACCCCGGGAAGATCAGCCCCAGCATTTT | CASRPREDQPQHF
TRBJ1-4 | TRBD1 | once | TRBV28 | TGTGCCAGCAGTTTATGGGGGACAGTCCCCGACAGAGGTGAAAAACTGTTTTTT | CASSLWGTVPDRGEKLFF
TRBJ2-1 | . | . | TRBV28 | TGTGCCAGCAGTTACCCGGCAGGACGGACTGACAATGAGCAGTTCTTC | CASSYPAGRTDNEQFF